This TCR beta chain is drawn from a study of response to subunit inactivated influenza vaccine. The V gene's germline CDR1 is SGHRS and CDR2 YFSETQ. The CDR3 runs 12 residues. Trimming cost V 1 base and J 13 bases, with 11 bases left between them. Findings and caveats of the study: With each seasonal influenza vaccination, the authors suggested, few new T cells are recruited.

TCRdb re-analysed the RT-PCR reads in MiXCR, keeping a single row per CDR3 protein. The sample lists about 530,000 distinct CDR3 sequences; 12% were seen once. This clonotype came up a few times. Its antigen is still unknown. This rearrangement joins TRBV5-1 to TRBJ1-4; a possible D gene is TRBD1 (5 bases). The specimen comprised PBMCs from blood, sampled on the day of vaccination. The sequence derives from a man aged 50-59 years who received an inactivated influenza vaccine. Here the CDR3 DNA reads TGCGCCAGCAGCTTGACTGGGGACGTACTGTTTTTT. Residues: CASSLTGDVLFF.